This passage covers 5 T cell receptor beta chains from one sample sequenced in a study of human T cells and chemical hapten exposure (dated by TCRdb to 2020 to 2023). Reading the label with the study, this specimen's time point is: patch test 2, 6 weeks after DPC sensitization. The intended sense of this specimen's treatment or condition label: therapeutic diphenylcyclopropenone sensitization with weekly scalp DPC. Receptor amplification or capture employed RACE. Instrument used: NextSeq 500. Using fastp at Q25 and MiXCR, TCRdb reprocessed the public reads and kept productive beta chains. All rows with the same CDR3 protein become a single entry with the most common DNA and genes. The sample has approximately 91,000 distinct CDR3 sequences on record, more than 9% of them singletons. Clones ranked in the top ten supply around 1.4% of the sample. The specimen was whole blood, collected in connection with sensitization to the hapten diphenylcyclopropenone (DPC). These receptor sequences come from a man in his late teens or twenties with alopecia areata. Some clones in this sample may be carry-over from other donors' samples.

Ten or more counts support this clonotype. The CDR3 loop reads CASSVRERVGYTF. The CDR3 DNA reads TGTGCCAGCAGCGTACGGGAGAGGGTCGGCTACACCTTC. The gene calls are TRBV9 and TRBJ1-2, with D unclear. CDR1 SGDLS and CDR2 YYNGEE come from the germline V gene. The CDR3 is 13 residues long. Trimming stripped 1 base from V and 8 bases from J, with 12 bases between.

In its sample, this clonotype was seen a few times. This chain links TRBV6-2 or TRBV6-3 with TRBJ1-5, with 8 bases identical to TRBD1. There are 15 residues in the CDR3. V lost 6 bases and J lost 6; bases outside the gene matches: 10. Looked up from germline, CDR1 is MNHEY and CDR2 is SVGEGT. The CDR3 region is CASRTSAGGRQPQHF. CDR3 bases: TGTGCCAGCAGGACGTCGGCAGGGGGCCGTCAGCCCCAGCATTTT.

The chain carries TRBV27 and TRBJ1-5, with D possibly TRBD1 on 5 matching bases. Germline CDR1 MNHEY, CDR2 SMNVEV (reference sequence). CDR3 size: 15 residues. V was cut by 2 bases and J by 5 bases, with 13 bases left in between. The CDR3 nucleotides are TGTGCCAGCAGTTTAATGGGGGTTAACGATCAGCCCCAGCATTTT. It is translated as CASSLMGVNDQPQHF.

This chain joins TRBV4-2 and TRBJ1-3, with no clear D. The V end lost 1 base, the J end lost 4 bases, and 5 bases lay between the germline ends. The CDR3 length is 13 residues. Germline V gives CDR1 LGHNA, CDR2 YNFKEQ. The CDR3 spells CASSQGEGNTIYF. In nucleotides, the CDR3 is TGTGCCAGCAGCCAAGGGGAGGGAAACACCATATATTTT.

This clonotype was found many times. The chain recombines TRBV7-9 with TRBJ1-2, with a tentative D call TRBD1 (6 bases). The CDR3 extends over 12 amino acids. Germline V lookup: CDR1 SEHNR, CDR2 FQNEAQ (reference sequence). Trimming left V 1 base short and J 8 bases short, with 8 bases between. CDR3 sequence (DNA): TGTGCCAGCAGCTTAGACAGGGACGGCTACACCTTC. It specifies CASSLDRDGYTF.